Presented here are 21 T cell receptor beta chains from one specimen sequenced in a study of shared clonotypes between healthy human individuals. Repertoires were generated with immunoSEQ multiplex PCR, while TCRdb's copy carries only in-frame clones and drops some. The profile covers 2 million to 2.5 million clones, with 80% to 95% appearing a single time and under 0.45% taken by the ten largest. Input material: naive CD4+ T cells from PBMCs. Documented subset: CD45RA+ positively selected. All receptors come from a man younger than 30 in good health. Some clones in this sample may be carry-over from other donors' samples.

The rearrangement links TRBV4-1 to TRBJ2-1, with D possibly matching TRBD2 (5 bases). V lost 1 base and J 6 bases, leaving 16 bases between the germline ends. Germline CDR1 is MGHRA and CDR2 is YSYEKL. There are 16 residues in the CDR3. CDR3 bases: TGCGCCAGCAGCCAAGGACTTCAAGCGGCGGGCAATGAGCAGTTCTTC. It codes for CASSQGLQAAGNEQFF.

This chain uses TRBV25-1 with TRBJ1-5, with no clear D. Germline assignment: CDR1 MGHDK and CDR2 SYGVNS. V lost 3 bases and J 7 bases, leaving 7 bases between the germline ends. The CDR3 loop spans 12 amino acids. DNA of the CDR3: TGTGCCAGCAGTGATCCGTCACAGCCCCAGCATTTT. Its protein product is CASSDPSQPQHF.

This sequence joins TRBV6-6 and TRBJ1-4; D is unclear. Deletions cut 2 bases from V and 0 bases from J, with 4 bases between. This CDR3 is 14 amino acids long. Germline V gene lookup returns CDR1 MNHNY and CDR2 SVGAGI (reference sequence). As DNA, the CDR3 is TGTGCCAGCAGTTACGAAGCAACTAATGAAAAACTGTTTTTT. Its protein product is CASSYEATNEKLFF.

This chain uses TRBV27 with TRBJ2-1; 12 positions agree with TRBD1. With 4 bases clipped from V and 9 bases from J, the junction kept 7 bases outside the gene matches. Per germline, CDR1 MNHEY and CDR2 SMNVEV (reference sequence). The CDR3 length is 15 residues. CDR3 in amino acids: CASSSLGTGGSEQFF. In nucleotides, the CDR3 is TGTGCCAGCAGTTCGCTCGGGACAGGGGGCTCTGAGCAGTTCTTC.

V and J are TRBV28 and TRBJ2-5; either TRBD1 or TRBD2 may supply D (6 bases each). Trimming left V 6 bases short and J 9 bases short, with 29 bases between. The CDR3 is made up of 17 amino acids. The V gene's germline CDR1 is MDHEN and CDR2 SYDVKM. The CDR3 sequence is CASSNARGGTVLEAQYF. The CDR3 coding sequence is TGTGCCAGCAGCAACGCCAGGGGTGGGACTGTTCTGGAGGCCCAGTACTTC.

The genes are TRBV19 and TRBJ2-1; 9 bases are shared with TRBD2. CDR3 length equals 15 residues. Germline CDR1 and CDR2: LNHDA and SQIVND (reference sequence). V was clipped by 1 base and J by 7 bases; unmatched bases: 5. CDR3 sequence: CASSIVGTSKNEQFF. Written as DNA, the CDR3 is TGTGCCAGTAGTATAGTGGGGACTAGCAAAAATGAGCAGTTCTTC.

V gene TRBV28 combines with J gene TRBJ1-5, with a weak D call TRBD1 (6 bases). Trimming removed 6 bases at V and 0 bases at J, with 15 bases between. The CDR3 runs to 16 residues. CDR1 is MDHEN, CDR2 SYDVKM, per germline. This CDR3 reads CASSLPWTDSNQPQHF. The DNA of the CDR3 is TGTGCCAGCAGCCTACCCTGGACAGATAGCAATCAGCCCCAGCATTTT.

This sequence joins TRBV5-4 and TRBJ2-7, with unresolved D. V lost 0 bases, J lost 5 bases, and 9 bases lay in between. This CDR3 spans 13 amino acids. CDR1 and CDR2 from the germline V gene are SGHNT and YYREEE (reference sequence). In DNA, the CDR3 is TGTGCCAGCAGCTTGGAAGGACGACACGAGCAGTACTTC. Its protein product is CASSLEGRHEQYF. The complete variable domain, with remaining parts taken from reference TRBV5-4 and TRBJ2-7, reads ETGVTQSPTHLIKTRGQQVTLRCSSQSGHNTVSWYQQALGQGPQFIFQYYREEENGRGNFPPRFSGLQFPNYSSELNVNALELDDSALYLCASSLEGRHEQYFGPGTRLTVT.

The CDR3, as DNA: TGCGCCAGCAGCTTGGCGGGGACAGTTAGCTCCTACGAGCAGTACTTC. It codes for CASSLAGTVSSYEQYF. The V gene is TRBV5-1, the J gene TRBJ2-7, with 7 bases matching TRBD1. The CDR3 is 16 residues long. V lost 0 bases to trimming and J lost 0 bases; unmatched junction nucleotides: 6. The germline V gene has CDR1 SGHRS and CDR2 YFSETQ.

The CDR3 DNA is TGTGCCAGCAGCTACTACAGGGGGCGCGACACCGGGGAGCTGTTTTTT. It codes for CASSYYRGRDTGELFF. The V call is TRBV7-2, the J call TRBJ2-2; 9 bases fit TRBD1. The CDR3 covers 16 residues. From germline, CDR1 is SGHTA and CDR2 FQGNSA. The V and J ends lost 4 bases and 3 bases, in that order; junction bases with no gene match: 6. The full variable domain, in which reference TRBV7-2 and TRBJ2-2 provide the parts outside the CDR3, is GAGVSQSPSNKVTEKGKDVELRCDPISGHTALYWYRQSLGQGLEFLIYFQGNSAPDKSGLPSDRFSAERTGGSVSTLTIQRTQQEDSAVYLCASSYYRGRDTGELFFGEGSRLTVL.

This chain connects TRBV7-9 to TRBJ1-4, with D perhaps matching TRBD1 (6 bases). Looked up from germline, CDR1 is SEHNR and CDR2 is FQNEAQ (reference sequence). The V end lost 1 base, the J end lost 1 base, and 10 bases lay between the germline ends. The CDR3 sequence is 16 residues long. CDR3 nucleotides: TGTGCCAGCAGCTTAGACAGGGCCTTAACTAATGAAAAACTGTTTTTT. It specifies CASSLDRALTNEKLFF.

The rearrangement joins TRBV4-3 to TRBJ1-1; possibly TRBD1 for D (6 bases). The germline V gene has CDR1 LGHNA and CDR2 YSLEER. Trimming took 4 bases from V and 0 from J, leaving 15 bases between them. The CDR3 extends over 16 amino acids. The CDR3 spells CASSPRATGMNTEAFF. The CDR3 DNA follows: TGCGCCAGCAGCCCCCGGGCGACAGGAATGAACACTGAAGCTTTCTTT.

The V call is TRBV7-9, the J call TRBJ2-3; TRBD2 matches 7 bases. Trimming at V came to 1 base and at J to 0 bases, leaving 4 bases not matched to a gene. This CDR3 region has 16 residues. Per germline, CDR1 SEHNR and CDR2 FQNEAQ (reference sequence). The CDR3 nucleotides read TGTGCCAGCAGCTTAGTCGGGCGGGGGAGCACAGATACGCAGTATTTT. It codes for CASSLVGRGSTDTQYF.

V usage is TRBV19 and J usage is TRBJ1-2; TRBD1 agrees at 10 bases. Germline-derived CDR1 and CDR2 are LNHDA and SQIVND (reference sequence). This CDR3 is built from 14 residues. Germline trimming cut 5 bases from V and 8 bases from J; bases unmatched to any gene: 8. CDR3 bases: TGTGCCAGTAGTGGATGGACAGGGGGTGGAGGCTACACCTTC. Translation gives CASSGWTGGGGYTF. The full variable domain, its missing parts supplied by reference TRBV19 and TRBJ1-2, is DGGITQSPKYLFRKEGQNVTLSCEQNLNHDAMYWYRQDPGQGLRLIYYSQIVNDFQKGDIAEGYSVSREKKESFPLTVTSAQKNPTAFYLCASSGWTGGGGYTFGSGTRLTVV.

This chain joins TRBV2 and TRBJ2-5; D is undetermined. The V and J ends lost 1 base and 0 bases respectively, with 6 bases between them. Germline-derived CDR1 and CDR2 are SNHLY and FYNNEI. The CDR3 extends over 14 amino acids. The CDR3 bases are TGTGCCAGCAGTGAAGAGGGCTACCAAGAGACCCAGTACTTC. Its protein is CASSEEGYQETQYF.

This clone turned up a few times. Within the sample, other DNA sequences also encode this same CDR3. The rearrangement joins TRBV2 to TRBJ1-5; no clear D gene. Trimming pared 6 bases from V and 4 bases from J, leaving 4 bases between. Looked up from germline, CDR1 is SNHLY and CDR2 is FYNNEI. The CDR3 totals 11 residues. CDR3 sequence: CASRGNQPQHF. The CDR3 bases are TGTGCCAGCAGGGGAAATCAGCCCCAGCATTTT.

The count of this clone is one. The genes are TRBV10-3 and TRBJ1-1; 12 nucleotides line up with TRBD1. CDR3 size: 14 residues. Trimming at V came to 8 bases and at J to 9 bases, leaving 10 bases not matched to a gene. Germline CDR1 reads ENHRY; CDR2 reads SYGVKD. The CDR3 region is CAIGPGTGGGKAFF. The CDR3 region has the DNA TGTGCCATCGGTCCCGGGACAGGGGGCGGGAAAGCTTTCTTT.

The chain employs TRBV28 and TRBJ2-2; possible D gene TRBD2, 5 bases. The CDR3 spans 14 residues. CDR1 and CDR2 from the germline V gene are MDHEN and SYDVKM. Deletions cut 2 bases from V and 4 bases from J, with 8 bases between. CDR3 coding DNA: TGTGCCAGCAGTTTAGATGGAGGCACCGGGGAGCTGTTTTTT. Its protein is CASSLDGGTGELFF.

The chain has TRBV7-9 and TRBJ2-3, with D uncertain. Germline values: CDR1 SEHNR, CDR2 FQNEAQ (reference sequence). Trimming took 6 bases from V and 0 from J, leaving 4 bases between them. The CDR3 is 12 amino acids. The CDR3 DNA reads as TGTGCCAGCAGAACCAGCACAGATACGCAGTATTTT. It encodes CASRTSTDTQYF.

The genes are TRBV28 and TRBJ2-2; tentatively, D is TRBD2 (5 bases). The germline V gene encodes CDR1 MDHEN and CDR2 SYDVKM. This CDR3 is built from 16 residues. The V and J ends lost 7 bases and 1 base respectively, with 16 bases between them. CDR3 protein: CASTPPSSRNTGELFF. The CDR3 DNA follows: TGTGCCAGCACCCCCCCTTCTAGCCGGAACACCGGGGAGCTGTTTTTT.

The chain links TRBV7-8 to TRBJ2-2, with 8 bases aligning to TRBD1. V was clipped by 1 base and J by 2 bases; unmatched bases: 3. This CDR3 contains 16 residues. The germline gives CDR1 SGHVS, CDR2 FQNEAQ. The CDR3 protein is CASSLVAGGNTGELFF. CDR3 in DNA: TGTGCCAGCAGCTTAGTGGCAGGGGGCAACACCGGGGAGCTGTTTTTT. Full variable domain (missing parts from reference TRBV7-8 and TRBJ2-2): GAGVSQSPRYKVAKRGQDVALRCDPISGHVSLFWYQQALGQGPEFLTYFQNEAQLDKSGLPSDRFFAERPEGSVSTLKIQRTQQEDSAVYLCASSLVAGGNTGELFFGEGSRLTVL.